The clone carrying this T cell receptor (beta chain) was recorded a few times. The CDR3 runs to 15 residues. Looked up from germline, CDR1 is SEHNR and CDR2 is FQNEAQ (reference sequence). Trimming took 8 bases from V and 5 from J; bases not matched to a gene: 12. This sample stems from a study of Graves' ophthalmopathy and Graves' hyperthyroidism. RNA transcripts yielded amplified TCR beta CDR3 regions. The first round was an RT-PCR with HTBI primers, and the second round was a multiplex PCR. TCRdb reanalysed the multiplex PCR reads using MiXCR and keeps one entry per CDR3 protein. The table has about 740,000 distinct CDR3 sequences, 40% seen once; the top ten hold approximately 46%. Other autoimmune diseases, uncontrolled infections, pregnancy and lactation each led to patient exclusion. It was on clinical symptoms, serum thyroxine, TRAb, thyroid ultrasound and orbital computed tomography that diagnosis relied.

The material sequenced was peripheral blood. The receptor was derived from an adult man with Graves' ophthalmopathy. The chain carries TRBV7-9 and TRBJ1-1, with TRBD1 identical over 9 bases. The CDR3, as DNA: TGTGCCAGCGGTCCGGGACAGGGAGTTCGGACTGAAGCTTTCTTT. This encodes CASGPGQGVRTEAFF.